The rows below give T cell receptor beta chains drawn from one sample of a study of blood T cell repertoires in COVID-19. Sequenced by immunoSEQ multiplex PCR; TCRdb stores in-frame clones only, minus some. The sample lists approximately 140,000 clones; over 75% were seen once. Source material: peripheral blood. Source of these receptors: a man aged 18 to 35 with COVID-19, enrolled during active disease. CDR3s include the opening cysteine and the closing phenylalanine or tryptophan. Fields, in order: J gene, V gene, clone size, D gene, CDR3 protein, CDR3 DNA. The D gene is left open where the match is weak. Rows give clone size only sometimes, using once, few, many, or a class for an expanded clone.

>TRBJ1-3|TRBV6-5|NA|NA
CASSYPGISGNTIYF
TGTGCCAGCAGTTACCCCGGGATCTCTGGAAACACCATATATTTT
>TRBJ1-1|TRBV20-1|NA|NA
CSAGGDTEAFF
TGCAGTGCTGGCGGGGACACTGAAGCTTTCTTT
>TRBJ2-7|TRBV6-2/TRBV6-3|NA|TRBD2
CASSYSTSGAYEQYF
TGTGCCAGCAGTTACTCGACTAGCGGAGCCTACGAGCAGTACTTC
>TRBJ2-1|TRBV20-1|NA|NA
CSARSFREQFF
TGCAGTGCGAGATCCTTCCGGGAGCAGTTCTTC
>TRBJ2-7|TRBV10-3|NA|TRBD2
CAIKKSGVTYEQYF
TGTGCCATCAAGAAGAGCGGGGTGACCTACGAGCAGTACTTC
>TRBJ2-7|TRBV27|NA|TRBD2
CASRESTSGPYEQYF
TGTGCCAGCAGGGAGTCGACTAGCGGCCCCTACGAGCAGTACTTC
>TRBJ1-1|TRBV19|NA|TRBD1
CASSNRGLNTEAFF
TGTGCCAGTAGTAACAGGGGGCTAAACACTGAAGCTTTCTTT
>TRBJ2-7|TRBV7-9|NA|TRBD2
CASSLLSGRPYEQYF
TGTGCCAGCAGCTTACTTAGCGGGAGGCCCTACGAGCAGTACTTC
>TRBJ2-3|TRBV28|NA|NA
CASSFSRVTDTQYF
TGTGCCAGCAGTTTTTCACGGGTCACAGATACGCAGTATTTT
>TRBJ1-2|TRBV6-5|NA|TRBD1
CASSYSTGSGYTF
TGTGCCAGCAGTTACTCGACAGGGAGTGGCTACACCTTC
>TRBJ2-1|TRBV5-4|NA|TRBD1
CASSPGTGSGFF
TGTGCCAGCAGCCCGGGGACAGGTTCCGGATTCTTC
>TRBJ1-1|TRBV12-5|once|NA
CASTDRSTEAFF
TGTGCTAGCACAGACAGAAGCACTGAAGCTTTCTTT
>TRBJ2-7|TRBV19|once|TRBD2
CASSSPIAGGSYEQYF
TGTGCCAGTAGTTCCCCTATAGCGGGAGGGTCCTACGAGCAGTACTTC
>TRBJ1-1|TRBV5-1|NA|NA
CASSTWTVANTEAFF
TGCGCCAGCAGCACATGGACAGTAGCGAACACTGAAGCTTTCTTT
>TRBJ2-1|TRBV19|NA|TRBD2
CASSIGDSGVPYAYNEQFF
TGTGCCAGTAGTATAGGGGATAGCGGGGTCCCATACGCCTACAATGAGCAGTTCTTC
>TRBJ2-3|TRBV5-5|NA|TRBD1
CASGPGQGWNTQYF
TGTGCCAGCGGTCCGGGACAGGGGTGGAATACGCAGTATTTT
>TRBJ2-3|TRBV5-1|few|TRBD2
CASSPRVAGGRVADTQYF
TGCGCCAGCAGCCCAAGAGTAGCGGGAGGTAGAGTCGCAGATACGCAGTATTTT
>TRBJ1-2|TRBV19|NA|NA
CASSINGGLGGYTF
TGTGCCAGTAGTATAAACGGCGGCCTAGGCGGCTACACCTTC
>TRBJ2-1|TRBV6-5|NA|TRBD1
CASSYLQGARNEQFF
TGTGCCAGCAGTTACTTACAGGGGGCAAGGAATGAGCAGTTCTTC
>TRBJ1-3|TRBV6-5|NA|TRBD1
CASSSGGQVSGNTIYF
TGTGCCAGCAGTTCAGGGGGACAGGTCTCTGGAAACACCATATATTTT
>TRBJ1-1|TRBV7-2|NA|NA
CASSLAGENTEAFF
TGTGCCAGCAGCTTAGCGGGCGAGAACACTGAAGCTTTCTTT
>TRBJ2-5|TRBV6-2/TRBV6-3|NA|NA
CASSPPGWQETQYF
TGTGCCAGCAGCCCCCCAGGGTGGCAAGAGACCCAGTACTTC
>TRBJ2-3|TRBV7-9|NA|NA
CASSLAYYLADTQYF
TGTGCCAGCAGCTTAGCGTACTATTTAGCAGATACGCAGTATTTT
>TRBJ2-5|TRBV28|NA|TRBD2
CASRKSSGQETQYF
TGTGCCAGTAGGAAATCTAGCGGCCAAGAGACCCAGTACTTC
>TRBJ2-2|TRBV5-4|few|NA
CASSLQNMNTGELFF
TGTGCCAGCAGCTTGCAGAATATGAACACCGGGGAGCTGTTTTTT
>TRBJ2-7|TRBV7-2|NA|NA
CATTGRNSYEQYF
TGTGCCACGACAGGGAGGAACTCCTACGAGCAGTACTTC
>TRBJ1-2|TRBV24-1|once|NA
CATSDFGGYGYTF
TGTGCCACCAGTGATTTCGGCGGCTATGGCTACACCTTC
>TRBJ2-2|TRBV6-6|NA|NA
CASSYLLAGELFF
TGTGCCAGCAGTTACCTCCTCGCCGGGGAGCTGTTTTTT
>TRBJ1-2|TRBV27|NA|NA
CASSFSAGNYGYTF
TGTGCCAGCAGTTTCTCTGCAGGGAACTATGGCTACACCTTC
>TRBJ2-3|TRBV6-4|NA|TRBD2
CASSDEPGGKADTQYF
TGTGCCAGCAGTGACGAGCCGGGGGGAAAGGCAGATACGCAGTATTTT
>TRBJ2-7|TRBV12-3/TRBV12-4|NA|NA
CASAGTLREQYF
TGTGCCAGCGCCGGGACTCTCCGGGAGCAGTACTTC
>TRBJ2-3|TRBV19|NA|TRBD1
CASSFGTGVTDTQYF
TGTGCCAGTAGTTTCGGGACAGGGGTCACAGATACGCAGTATTTT
>TRBJ2-7|TRBV27|NA|TRBD2
CASRLGLADIYEQYF
TGTGCCAGCCGCCTAGGACTAGCCGATATTTACGAGCAGTACTTC
>TRBJ2-3|TRBV11-2|NA|NA
CASSLFIRGDTQYF
TGTGCCAGCAGCTTATTCATACGGGGGGATACGCAGTATTTT